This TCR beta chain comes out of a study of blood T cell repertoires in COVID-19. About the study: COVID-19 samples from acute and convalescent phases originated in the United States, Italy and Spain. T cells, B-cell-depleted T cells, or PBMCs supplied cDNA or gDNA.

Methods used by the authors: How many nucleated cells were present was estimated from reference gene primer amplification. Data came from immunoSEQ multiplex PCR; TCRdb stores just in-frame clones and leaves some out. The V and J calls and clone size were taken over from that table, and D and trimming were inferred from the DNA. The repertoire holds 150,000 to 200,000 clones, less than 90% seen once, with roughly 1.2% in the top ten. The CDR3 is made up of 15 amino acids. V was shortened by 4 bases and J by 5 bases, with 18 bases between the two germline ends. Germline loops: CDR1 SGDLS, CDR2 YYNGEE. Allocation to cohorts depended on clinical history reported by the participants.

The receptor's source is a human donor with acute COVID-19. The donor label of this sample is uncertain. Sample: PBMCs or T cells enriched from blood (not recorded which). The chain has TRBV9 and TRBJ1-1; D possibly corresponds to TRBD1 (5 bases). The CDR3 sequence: CASSRGSGGGTEAFF. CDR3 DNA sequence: TGTGCCAGCAGCCGCGGAAGTGGGGGAGGGACTGAAGCTTTCTTT. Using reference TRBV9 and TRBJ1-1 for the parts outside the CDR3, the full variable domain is DSGVTQTPKHLITATGQRVTLRCSPRSGDLSVYWYQQSLDQGLQFLIQYYNGEERAKGNILERFSAQQFPDLHSELNLSSLELGDSALYFCASSRGSGGGTEAFFGQGTRLTVV.